These 21 T cell receptor beta chains were all obtained from the same sample, sequenced in a study of identifying expanded T cells in peripheral blood. Generated by immunoSEQ multiplex PCR, the TCRdb table keeps only in-frame clones and is missing some. This sample has some 120,000 clones, with 75% to 90% found just once. Input material: blood. The origin of the receptors is a person between 18 and 70 years old in good health.

The chain is built from TRBV2 and TRBJ1-1, with D possibly being TRBD1 (5 bases). This CDR3 is 11 amino acids long. V gave up 8 bases and J gave up 6 bases, with 10 bases separating them. Germline CDR1 SNHLY, CDR2 FYNNEI. As DNA, the CDR3 is TGTGCCAGCTACACAGGTTCTGAAGCTTTCTTT. This gives the protein CASYTGSEAFF. Based on the CDR3 plus reference TRBV2 and TRBJ1-1, the full variable domain is EPEVTQTPSHQVTQMGQEVILRCVPISNHLYFYWYRQILGQKVEFLVSFYNNEISEKSEIFDDQFSVERPDGSNFTLKIRSTKLEDSAMYFCASYTGSEAFFGQGTRLTVV.

The rearrangement uses TRBV9 and TRBJ1-3; D not certain. In germline, CDR1 is SGDLS, CDR2 YYNGEE. The CDR3 has 15 residues. The germline V and J ends were trimmed by 7 bases and 4 bases, with 18 bases remaining between them. Written as DNA, the CDR3 is TGTGCCAGCGGCGCCCCCTCGGGTGAGGGAAACACCATATATTTT. Translating it yields CASGAPSGEGNTIYF. The whole variable domain, remainder taken from reference TRBV9 and TRBJ1-3, is DSGVTQTPKHLITATGQRVTLRCSPRSGDLSVYWYQQSLDQGLQFLIQYYNGEERAKGNILERFSAQQFPDLHSELNLSSLELGDSALYFCASGAPSGEGNTIYFGEGSWLTVV.

The chain links TRBV19 to TRBJ1-2; 8 bases line up with TRBD1. Trimming cost V 10 bases and J 7 bases; bases outside gene matches: 8. Germline V gene sequence: CDR1 LNHDA, CDR2 SQIVND (reference sequence). The CDR3 spans 12 residues. CDR3 residues: CANPGRGPGYTF. The DNA for the CDR3 is TGTGCCAACCCCGGCAGGGGGCCTGGCTACACCTTC. The variable domain in full, with the rest retrieved from reference TRBV19 and TRBJ1-2, is DGGITQSPKYLFRKEGQNVTLSCEQNLNHDAMYWYRQDPGQGLRLIYYSQIVNDFQKGDIAEGYSVSREKKESFPLTVTSAQKNPTAFYLCANPGRGPGYTFGSGTRLTVV.

The chain uses TRBV7-9 and TRBJ2-3; D may be TRBD2 (7 bases). Germline loops: CDR1 SEHNR, CDR2 FQNEAQ (reference sequence). V dropped 5 bases and J dropped 4 bases, with 16 bases sitting between them. The CDR3 loop spans 15 amino acids. Here the CDR3 DNA reads TGTGCCAGCAGCCCCGCCCGGGGGGCCTCAGATACGCAGTATTTT. This translates into CASSPARGASDTQYF.

The chain couples TRBV29-1 to TRBJ2-3, with TRBD1 matching over 8 bases. CDR3 length: 14 residues. V gave up 5 bases and J gave up 4 bases; unmatched junction bases: 8. Germline CDR1 is SQVTM and CDR2 is ANQGSEA. The CDR3 bases are TGCAGCGTTAGACCCCAGGGGGCGGCAGATACGCAGTATTTT. It yields the protein CSVRPQGAADTQYF.

The rearrangement uses TRBV30 and TRBJ2-2; TRBD1 matches at 11 bases. The CDR3 length is 12 residues. Trimming removed 2 bases from V and 14 bases from J; junction bases left unmatched: 4. The germline V gene has CDR1 GTSNPN and CDR2 SVGIG (reference sequence). The CDR3 region is CAWSRGQGALFF. For the CDR3, the DNA is TGTGCCTGGAGTCGCGGACAGGGGGCCCTGTTTTTT.

The chain recombines TRBV19 with TRBJ1-6, with no clear D. CDR3 length: 14 amino acids. CDR1 LNHDA and CDR2 SQIVND come from the germline V gene (reference sequence). Trimming removed 5 bases at V and 8 bases at J, with 13 bases between. In DNA, the CDR3 is TGTGCCAGTAGTCCCCTTTCCAGGTATTCACCCCTCCACTTT. This translates into CASSPLSRYSPLHF.

The rearrangement uses TRBV15 and TRBJ2-7, with TRBD1 matching 9 bases. Germline trimming cut 1 base from V and 0 bases from J; bases unmatched to any gene: 1. Germline lookup yields CDR1 LNHNV and CDR2 YYDKDF (reference sequence). This CDR3 has 15 amino acids. In DNA, the CDR3 is TGTGCCACCAGCAGAGGGACAGGGGACTCCTACGAGCAGTACTTC. Encoded protein: CATSRGTGDSYEQYF.

V and J are TRBV19 and TRBJ1-2; a weak D match, TRBD1 (5 bases). Deletions cut 3 bases from V and 2 bases from J, with 13 bases between. The CDR3 consists of 15 residues. Per germline, CDR1 LNHDA and CDR2 SQIVND (reference sequence). CDR3 protein: CASSIVGVNNYGYTF. CDR3 in DNA: TGTGCCAGTAGTATCGTGGGGGTGAACAACTATGGCTACACCTTC.

This clone appeared a few times. The V call is TRBV7-2, the J call TRBJ2-7, with 7 bases identical to TRBD1. The CDR3 loop spans 14 amino acids. Germline values: CDR1 SGHTA, CDR2 FQGNSA. V lost 5 bases, J lost 7 bases, and 11 bases stayed unmatched. The CDR3 DNA sequence: TGTGCCAGCAGCCCCAGGACAGGAGTACGGGAGCAGTACTTC. It codes for CASSPRTGVREQYF. The entire variable domain, with the rest obtained from reference TRBV7-2 and TRBJ2-7, is as follows: GAGVSQSPSNKVTEKGKDVELRCDPISGHTALYWYRQSLGQGLEFLIYFQGNSAPDKSGLPSDRFSAERTGGSVSTLTIQRTQQEDSAVYLCASSPRTGVREQYFGPGTRLTVT.

The chain is built from TRBV27 and TRBJ1-1; no firm D call. V lost 3 bases and J lost 4, with 6 bases in between. This CDR3 comprises 12 residues. Germline values: CDR1 MNHEY, CDR2 SMNVEV (reference sequence). DNA of the CDR3: TGTGCCAGCAGTTTTCACGGCACTGAAGCTTTCTTT. Its translation is CASSFHGTEAFF.

This sequence joins TRBV10-3 and TRBJ1-1; D unresolved. Trimming stripped 1 base from V and 1 base from J, with 7 bases between. CDR1 is ENHRY and CDR2 is SYGVKD in the germline V gene. The CDR3 sequence is 14 residues long. The CDR3 nucleotides read TGTGCCATCAGTGAGTTTAAGGGGAACACTGAAGCTTTCTTT. This gives the protein CAISEFKGNTEAFF.

Notes on this clone: Other DNA sequences in this sample translate to the same CDR3. This chain uses TRBV5-6 with TRBJ2-7; unclear D gene. The CDR3 has 13 amino acids. Germline V gives CDR1 SGHDT, CDR2 YYEEEE. V was pared by 0 bases and J by 0 bases, with 4 bases between. The CDR3 nucleotides are TGTGCCAGCAGCTTGGGAAGCTCCTACGAGCAGTACTTC. This codes for CASSLGSSYEQYF.

V usage is TRBV7-6 and J usage is TRBJ2-7, with 11 bases aligning to TRBD1. This CDR3 has 15 amino acids. Per germline, CDR1 SGHVS and CDR2 FNYEAQ. The junction had 5 bases not matched to a gene; V was cut back by 5 bases and J by 2 bases. The CDR3 region has the DNA TGTGCCAGCAGCCGAGGGACAGGGGGAACCTACGAGCAGTACTTC. Translation: CASSRGTGGTYEQYF.

The chain links TRBV25-1 to TRBJ1-1; D is unclear. The germline gives CDR1 MGHDK, CDR2 SYGVNS. This CDR3 comprises 12 residues. V was pared by 5 bases and J by 0 bases, with 4 bases between. In DNA form, the CDR3 reads TGTGCCAGCAGTCTCATGAACACTGAAGCTTTCTTT. Translation: CASSLMNTEAFF.

This clone occurred a few times. The CDR3 reads CASSPDQFGGYTF. The CDR3 coding sequence is TGTGCCAGCAGCCCGGACCAGTTTGGTGGCTACACCTTC. The V and J genes are TRBV7-9 and TRBJ1-2; D unresolved. In germline, CDR1 is SEHNR, CDR2 FQNEAQ (reference sequence). This CDR3 region has 13 residues. V was shortened by 5 bases and J by 7 bases, with 14 bases between the two germline ends.

This clone was recorded only once. The chain has TRBV5-1 and TRBJ2-2; D is undetermined. Germline CDR1 and CDR2: SGHRS and YFSETQ. The V gene lost 2 bases and the J gene lost 6 bases, with 14 bases spanning the gap. This CDR3 is built from 15 residues. In DNA form, the CDR3 reads TGCGCCAGCAGCTTTAGCCCAGGCCTATCCGGGGAGCTGTTTTTT. It yields the protein CASSFSPGLSGELFF. Full variable domain (missing parts from reference TRBV5-1 and TRBJ2-2): KAGVTQTPRYLIKTRGQQVTLSCSPISGHRSVSWYQQTPGQGLQFLFEYFSETQRNKGNFPGRFSGRQFSNSRSEMNVSTLELGDSALYLCASSFSPGLSGELFFGEGSRLTVL.

The chain joins TRBV7-2 to TRBJ2-6; perhaps TRBD1 as D (6 bases). Germline CDR1 reads SGHTA; CDR2 reads FQGNSA. V lost 3 bases, J lost 0 bases, and 6 bases lay in between. The CDR3 has 15 residues. The CDR3 sequence: CASSFRGSGANVLTF. The CDR3 DNA is TGTGCCAGCAGCTTCAGGGGCTCTGGGGCCAACGTCCTGACTTTC.

This clone was observed a few times. The chain is built from TRBV5-1 and TRBJ1-2; 10 nucleotides align to TRBD1. CDR1 SGHRS and CDR2 YFSETQ come from the germline V gene. The V gene end was trimmed by 7 bases and the J gene end by 6 bases; junction bases not matched to a gene: 6. This CDR3 is 13 amino acids long. The CDR3 DNA is TGCGCCAGCCGGACAGGGGGTTCGGATGGCTACACCTTC. It specifies CASRTGGSDGYTF.

V usage is TRBV7-9 and J usage is TRBJ1-3, with 7 bases identical to TRBD1. V gave up 5 bases and J gave up 2 bases; unmatched junction bases: 3. CDR1 and CDR2 from the germline V gene are SEHNR and FQNEAQ (reference sequence). CDR3 size: 14 residues. Here the CDR3 reads CASSTGVAGNTIYF. The CDR3 coding sequence is TGTGCCAGCAGCACAGGGGTTGCTGGAAACACCATATATTTT.

This clone was recorded once. The chain employs TRBV7-2 and TRBJ1-2, with a tentative D call TRBD1 (6 bases). Looked up from germline, CDR1 is SGHTA and CDR2 is FQGNSA. This CDR3 region has 15 residues. The V and J ends lost 5 bases and 3 bases respectively, with 16 bases between them. The CDR3 DNA reads TGTGCCAGCAGCCATGAGGGGGGGACTTACTATGGCTACACCTTC. Translating it yields CASSHEGGTYYGYTF.